The source of this T cell receptor beta chain is a study of Graves' ophthalmopathy and Graves' hyperthyroidism. General study results and limits: Using 13 signatures, a model distinguished ophthalmopathy from stable hyperthyroidism, reaching around 85% sensitivity and over 65% specificity.

CDR1 and CDR2 (germline): MNHNY, SVGAGI (reference sequence). Trimming removed 6 bases from V and 0 bases from J; junction bases left unmatched: 4. This CDR3 region has 15 residues. Amplification from RNA transcripts yielded the TCR beta CDR3 regions. Investigators did first-round RT-PCR with HTBI primers, then second-round multiplex PCR. TCRdb processed the multiplex PCR reads anew with MiXCR; each CDR3 protein has one entry. The repertoire holds 650,000 to 900,000 distinct CDR3 sequences, with about 44% as singletons. Pregnant or lactating patients and those with other autoimmune diseases or uncontrolled infections were excluded. Of note for this clonotype: No antigen is known for it.

The sequencing sample was made of peripheral blood. V is TRBV6-6 and J is TRBJ1-4; 7 nucleotides align to TRBD1. This TCR was sampled from an adult man with Graves' ophthalmopathy. The CDR3 loop is CASRTTGATNEKLFF. CDR3 bases: TGTGCCAGCAGGACTACAGGGGCAACTAATGAAAAACTGTTTTTT.